What follows are 27 T cell receptor beta chains derived from one specimen sequenced in a study of tumor and adjacent non-tumor tissue in lung cancer. This sample's RNA came from whole unsorted tissue. This non-tumor lung sample came from over 3 cm beyond the tumor edge. TCRbeta libraries were built with three rounds of nested PCR, modified from ARM-PCR. TCRdb analysed the multiplex PCR reads with MiXCR anew, one entry per CDR3 protein. The table has 80,000 or so distinct CDR3 sequences, about four fifths seen once. Sequences were obtained from distant non-tumor lung tissue. The receptors derive from a man aged 60-69 years with non-small cell lung cancer.

Concerning this clonotype: The germline gene is not matched at one end of the junction; a read error may be the cause. J is TRBJ1-2 and V is TRBV12-3 or TRBV12-4; D not certain. The CDR3 sequence is 14 residues long. CDR3 residues: CVSSLRRAGYGYTF. The CDR3 nucleotides read TGTGTCAGCAGTTTAAGGAGGGCCGGCTATGGTTACACCTTC.

A note on this clonotype: The junction departs from germline at one end; a sequencing error may be responsible. This chain connects TRBV11-1 to TRBJ2-7; TRBD1 might be the D (6 bases). The CDR3 has 13 residues. CDR1 is SGHAT, CDR2 FQDESV, per germline (reference sequence). The CDR3 protein is CASSTNRDGELYF. The CDR3 DNA reads as TGTGCCAGCAGCACGAACAGGGATGGAGAGCTGTACTTC.

As concerns this clonotype: A much larger clonotype is one base distant, so this may be a read error. This chain joins TRBV11-2 and TRBJ2-1, with D unclear. The CDR3 is made up of 13 amino acids. Germline V gene data show CDR1 as SGHAT and CDR2 as FQNNGV. The V gene lost 3 bases and the J gene lost 10 bases, with 13 bases spanning the gap. CDR3 residues: CASSLESSSEQFF. CDR3 bases: TGTGCCAGCAGCTTGGAAAGTAGCAGCGAGCAGTTCTTC.

As concerns this clonotype: The junction does not match germline at one end; this may be a read error. The rearrangement uses TRBV5-1 and TRBJ2-2; the D is unclear. The CDR3 runs to 14 residues. From germline, CDR1 is SGHRS and CDR2 YFSETQ. CDR3 loop: CASSSRASGWQLLF. Written as DNA, the CDR3 is TGCGCCAGCAGCTCCCGGGCCAGTGGATGGCAGCTATTGTTT. The full variable domain, with the rest looked up from reference TRBV5-1 and TRBJ2-2, is KAGVTQTPRYLIKTRGQQVTLSCSPISGHRSVSWYQQTPGQGLQFLFEYFSETQRNKGNFPGRFSGRQFSNSRSEMNVSTLELGDSALYLCASSSRASGWQLLFGEGSRLTVL.

This clonotype was counted many times. The CDR3 is CASGPDRGSSPLHF. In nucleotides, the CDR3 is TGTGCTAGTGGTCCTGACAGGGGCAGTTCACCCCTCCACTTT. This chain connects TRBV12-5 to TRBJ1-6; 8 positions agree with TRBD1. The CDR3 totals 14 residues. CDR1 and CDR2 from the germline V gene are LGHNT and FRNRAP. The ends lost 5 bases at V and 9 bases at J; junction bases unmatched: 6.

In this sample, this clonotype turned up many times. The genes are TRBV20-1 and TRBJ2-7; the match to TRBD2 covers 7 bases. The length of the CDR3 is 14 residues. With V trimmed by 3 bases and J by 3 bases, 8 bases remained unmatched. CDR1 DFQATT and CDR2 SNEGSKA come from the germline V gene (reference sequence). The CDR3 sequence is CSASGLGSIYEQYF. CDR3 coding DNA: TGCAGTGCTAGTGGACTAGGGAGTATCTACGAGCAGTACTTC.

V is TRBV4-1 and J is TRBJ1-2; D unresolved. The CDR3 length is 14 residues. From germline, CDR1 is MGHRA and CDR2 YSYEKL. Trimming removed 4 bases from V and 10 bases from J, with 19 bases in between. The CDR3 spells CASSPNNTSFVYTF. In nucleotides, the CDR3 is TGCGCCAGCAGCCCGAACAACACCTCTTTCGTCTACACCTTC.

Details on this clonotype: At one end the junction does not follow the germline gene, possibly because of a read error. The V call is TRBV12-3 or TRBV12-4, the J call TRBJ1-1; unclear D gene. CDR3 length: 15 residues. The DNA for the CDR3 is TGTACCAGCAGTCTCCCATGGATACTGAACACTGAAGCTTTCTTT. It encodes CTSSLPWILNTEAFF.

The chain employs TRBV11-3 and TRBJ2-3; D could derive from TRBD1 or TRBD2 (6 bases each). The CDR3 consists of 15 residues. The germline CDR1 and CDR2 sequences are SGHNT and YENEEA. V gave up 6 bases and J gave up 6 bases, with 19 bases separating them. CDR3 bases: TGTGCCAGCAGTTTCGTGAGGGGGGCGATTGATACGCAGTATTTT. Its translation is CASSFVRGAIDTQYF. Filled out from reference TRBV11-3 and TRBJ2-3, the complete variable domain reads EAGVVQSPRYKIIEKKQPVAFWCNPISGHNTLYWYLQNLGQGPELLIRYENEEAVDDSQLPKDRFSAERLKGVDSTLKIQPAELGDSAVYLCASSFVRGAIDTQYFGPGTRLTVL.

As to this clonotype: The junction departs from the called germline gene at one end, perhaps through a read error. This chain joins TRBV4-1 and TRBJ2-7; a weak D match, TRBD1 (5 bases). From germline, CDR1 is MGHRA and CDR2 YSYEKL. There are 15 residues in the CDR3. The CDR3 coding sequence is TGCACCAGCAGCCAAGGTAGGGGCACTTCCTACGAGCAGTACTTC. As protein: CTSSQGRGTSYEQYF.

CDR3 region: CASSRRETQYF. In DNA form, the CDR3 reads TGTGCCAGCAGCCGAAGGGAGACCCAGTACTTC. The chain carries TRBV12-3 or TRBV12-4 and TRBJ2-5; no definite D call. Trimming took off 6 bases at V and 5 bases at J, with 7 bases between the two ends. CDR3 length equals 11 residues.

This rearrangement joins TRBV20-1 to TRBJ2-5, with 7 bases lining up with TRBD2. Germline CDR1 DFQATT, CDR2 SNEGSKA (reference sequence). The CDR3 contains 17 residues. Germline trimming cut 2 bases from V and 4 bases from J; bases unmatched to any gene: 16. The CDR3 is CSARHFPLGLTGETQYF. CDR3 DNA: TGCAGTGCTAGACACTTTCCCTTGGGACTAACGGGAGAGACCCAGTACTTC.

This clonotype was recorded once. The conserved phenylalanine or tryptophan normally closing the CDR3 is absent here, so this likely arose from a read error. The DNA is omitted, as the CDR3 cannot be located on it reliably, and the CDR3 follows TCRdb's listing. The chain couples TRBV11-2 to TRBJ2-5; the table assigns TRBD1, which was not confirmed against the DNA. The CDR3 numbers 13 amino acids, ends counted. Germline V gene sequence: CDR1 SGHAT, CDR2 FQNNGV. The CDR3 here is CVSSSTGEETRYL.

As regards this clonotype: Mismatch with germline at one junction end may stem from a read error. The chain carries TRBV6-2 or TRBV6-3 and TRBJ2-5; the D gene is possibly TRBD2 (5 bases). The CDR3 contains 14 residues. Germline V gene lookup returns CDR1 MNHEY and CDR2 SVGEGT. The CDR3 here is CASSYDVASETQYF. The CDR3 coding sequence is TGCGCCAGCAGTTACGATGTAGCGTCAGAGACCCAGTACTTC.

As regards this clonotype: A junction end diverges from the germline sequence, so it may reflect a read error. The rearrangement links TRBV12-3 or TRBV12-4 to TRBJ2-1; TRBD2 matches at 8 bases. This CDR3 is built from 15 residues. The CDR3 DNA follows: TGTGCTAGCAGTTTATATCAGCGGGAGAGCGGGGAGCAGTTCTTC. It is translated as CASSLYQRESGEQFF.

This clonotype has only a few counts. Just one base apart from a much larger clone, this may be a read error. Without the conserved terminal phenylalanine or tryptophan, this CDR3 likely stems from a read error. The chain recombines TRBV11-2 with TRBJ2-1; D is perhaps TRBD1 (5 bases). This CDR3 has 17 amino acids. CDR1 and CDR2 from the germline V gene are SGHAT and FQNNGV. The germline V and J ends were trimmed by 1 base and 0 bases, with 13 bases remaining between them. CDR3 nucleotide sequence: TGTGCCAGCAGCTTAGTGACAGCCCAGAGCTCCTACAATGAGCAGTTCTTA. It codes for CASSLVTAQSSYNEQFL.

Turning to this clonotype: The junction departs from the called germline gene at one end, perhaps through a read error. The chain employs TRBV5-4 and TRBJ2-3, with a possible D match to TRBD2 (5 bases). The CDR3 contains 14 residues. Germline V CDR1 and CDR2: SGHNT, YYREEE (reference sequence). CDR3 sequence reads: CASGSGGYTDMQYF. Written as DNA, the CDR3 is TGTGCCAGCGGAAGCGGTGGCTATACAGATATGCAGTATTTT. Full variable domain (remainder filled in from reference TRBV5-4 and TRBJ2-3): ETGVTQSPTHLIKTRGQQVTLRCSSQSGHNTVSWYQQALGQGPQFIFQYYREEENGRGNFPPRFSGLQFPNYSSELNVNALELDDSALYLCASGSGGYTDMQYFGPGTRLTVL.

Worth noting for this clonotype: The junction shows a germline mismatch at one end, possibly a read error. This chain joins TRBV29-1 and TRBJ2-1; 9 bases line up with TRBD2. Germline CDR1 is SQVTM and CDR2 is ANQGSEA. The CDR3 covers 15 residues. The CDR3 loop reads CGVDPGLAANNEQFF. The CDR3 DNA is TGCGGCGTTGACCCGGGACTAGCAGCGAACAATGAGCAGTTCTTC.

Worth noting for this clonotype: Sequence at one end of the junction differs from germline and may be a read error. The chain employs TRBV29-1 and TRBJ2-4; D is perhaps TRBD1 (5 bases). CDR1 and CDR2 from the germline V gene are SQVTM and ANQGSEA. The CDR3 is made up of 15 amino acids. The CDR3 protein is CSVLRQTLVKHIQYF. The CDR3 region has the DNA TGCAGCGTTCTTCGACAGACCTTAGTCAAACACATTCAGTACTTC.

This clonotype was picked up many times. The gene calls are TRBV29-1 and TRBJ2-4; 8 positions agree with TRBD1. The CDR3 loop spans 13 amino acids. Germline trimming cut 5 bases from V and 5 bases from J; bases unmatched to any gene: 5. CDR1 is SQVTM and CDR2 is ANQGSEA in the germline V gene. This CDR3 reads CSVYQGAQNIQYF. CDR3 nucleotide sequence: TGCAGCGTTTACCAGGGGGCCCAAAACATTCAGTACTTC.

On this clonotype itself: Lacking the conserved final phenylalanine or tryptophan, this CDR3 likely reflects a read error. The chain recombines TRBV6-5 with TRBJ2-6; TRBD2 matches 10 bases. Unmatched junction bases numbered 9, after V lost 9 bases and J lost 1 base. The germline V gene encodes CDR1 MNHEY and CDR2 SVGAGI. This CDR3 is 17 amino acids long. This chain's CDR3 is CASSLAGASSGANVLTI. The CDR3 DNA follows: TGTGCCAGTAGCCTAGCGGGAGCCAGTTCTGGGGCCAACGTCCTGACTATC.

This chain connects TRBV28 to TRBJ2-2, with D perhaps being TRBD1 or TRBD2 (6 bases each). The CDR3 extends over 14 amino acids. Germline V gene lookup returns CDR1 MDHEN and CDR2 SYDVKM. V lost 4 bases and J lost 5, with 11 bases in between. CDR3: CASSSRGGTGELFF. As DNA, the CDR3 is TGTGCCAGCAGTTCTAGAGGGGGGACCGGGGAGCTGTTTTTT.

V and J are TRBV11-2 and TRBJ2-6; D is unclear. Trimming stripped 6 bases from V and 15 bases from J, with 21 bases between. The CDR3 length is 14 residues. Germline CDR1 is SGHAT and CDR2 is FQNNGV. For the CDR3, the DNA is TGTGCCAGCAGTCGTATCTCTTGGGCCGACGCCCTGACTTTC. Translated, it gives CASSRISWADALTF.

The V and J genes are TRBV11-3 and TRBJ2-1, with 11 bases aligning to TRBD2. The CDR3 extends over 17 amino acids. Germline V CDR1 and CDR2: SGHNT, YENEEA. The junction had 10 bases not matched to a gene; V was cut back by 0 bases and J by 9 bases. CDR3 DNA: TGTGCCAGCAGCTTAGATCTACTAGCGGGAGTAAGTAGTGAGCAGTTCTTC. This encodes CASSLDLLAGVSSEQFF. The entire variable domain, with the rest obtained from reference TRBV11-3 and TRBJ2-1, is as follows: EAGVVQSPRYKIIEKKQPVAFWCNPISGHNTLYWYLQNLGQGPELLIRYENEEAVDDSQLPKDRFSAERLKGVDSTLKIQPAELGDSAVYLCASSLDLLAGVSSEQFFGPGTRLTVL.

Concerning this clonotype itself: Since no conserved phenylalanine or tryptophan closes the CDR3, a read error is the likely cause. The chain has TRBV20-1 and TRBJ2-1; possible D gene TRBD2, 6 bases. CDR1 is DFQATT and CDR2 is SNEGSKA in the germline V gene (reference sequence). The CDR3 extends over 14 amino acids. The CDR3 loop reads CSVRDLAHYNEQFL. DNA for the CDR3: TGCAGTGTTAGAGACCTAGCGCACTACAATGAGCAGTTCTTA.

The chain links TRBV4-3 to TRBJ1-2; no definite D call. The CDR3 is 15 residues long. Trimming pared 6 bases from V and 2 bases from J, leaving 16 bases between. Germline assignment: CDR1 LGHNA and CDR2 YSLEER. The CDR3 sequence: CASSQLLAGNYGYTF. DNA of the CDR3: TGCGCCAGCAGTCAACTCCTGGCGGGGAACTATGGCTACACCTTC.

Points on this clonotype: The junction shows a germline mismatch at one end, possibly a read error. This rearrangement joins TRBV11-2 to TRBJ2-1; D is uncertain. Germline V gene lookup returns CDR1 SGHAT and CDR2 FQNNGV. CDR3 length: 13 amino acids. The CDR3 reads CACSLECYNEQFF. DNA of the CDR3: TGTGCCTGCAGCTTAGAATGTTATAATGAGCAGTTCTTC.